This T cell receptor (beta chain) is from a study of blood T cell repertoires in COVID-19. Study information: The analysed material was cDNA or gDNA that came from T cells, B-cell-depleted T cells, or PBMCs.

Sequencing used immunoSEQ multiplex PCR; TCRdb keeps in-frame clones, though not all of them. The sample carries under 350,000 clones, about 86% recorded once. The material sequenced was PBMCs or T cells enriched from blood (not recorded which). The source of this sequence is a woman aged 40 to 50 with acute COVID-19.

DNA for the CDR3: TGTGCCAGCAAGCCGCCGGGACAAGGGGCCACGGCAGATACGCAGTATTTT. It codes for CASKPPGQGATADTQYF. The chain employs TRBV27 and TRBJ2-3; D is possibly TRBD1 (6 bases). The germline CDR1 and CDR2 sequences are MNHEY and SMNVEV (reference sequence). The ends were cut back, 7 bases at V and 4 bases at J, with 24 bases in the middle. The CDR3 runs to 17 residues.